This note documents a single TCR beta chain sequence. Germline CDR1 and CDR2: SGHVS and FQNEAQ. Trimming removed 2 bases from V and 8 bases from J, with 12 bases in between. The CDR3 consists of 14 residues. The sample is drawn from a study of blood T cell repertoires in COVID-19. Background on the study: Acute and convalescent COVID-19 samples came from the United States, Italy and Spain. PBMCs, B-cell-depleted T cells, or T cells provided the cDNA or gDNA that made up the material.

Generated by immunoSEQ multiplex PCR, the TCRdb table keeps only in-frame clones and is missing some. This sample has about 88,000 clones, with 88% found just once. The sequencing sample was made of peripheral blood. This clonotype was sampled from an elderly woman with acute or convalescent COVID-19. The V gene is TRBV7-8, the J gene TRBJ1-4, with D uncertain. DNA of the CDR3: TGTGCCAGCAGCTTATGGAGGGCGGGCGAAAAACTGTTTTTT. Its translation is CASSLWRAGEKLFF.